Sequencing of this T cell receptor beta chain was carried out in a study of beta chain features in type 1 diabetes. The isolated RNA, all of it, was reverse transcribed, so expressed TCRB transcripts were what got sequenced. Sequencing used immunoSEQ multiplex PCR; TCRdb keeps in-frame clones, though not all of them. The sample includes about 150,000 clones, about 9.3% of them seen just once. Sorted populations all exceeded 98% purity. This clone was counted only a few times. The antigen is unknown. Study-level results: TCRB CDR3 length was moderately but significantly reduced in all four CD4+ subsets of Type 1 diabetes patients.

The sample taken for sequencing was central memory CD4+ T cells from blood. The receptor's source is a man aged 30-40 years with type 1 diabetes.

The CDR3 reads CASRQGAKSYEQYF. CDR3 sequence (DNA): TGTGCCAGCAGGCAGGGCGCGAAGTCCTACGAGCAGTACTTC. The J gene is TRBJ2-7, the V gene TRBV27; TRBD1 is a possible D gene (5 bases). CDR3 length: 14 amino acids. The V gene lost 6 bases and the J gene lost 1 base, with 13 bases spanning the gap. Per germline, CDR1 MNHEY and CDR2 SMNVEV (reference sequence).